The sequence of this TCR beta chain was determined in a study of Ad26.COV2.S vaccination and SARS-CoV-2 variants. Study results and limitations: Overall T cell responses may have been underestimated by the analyses of TCR breadth and depth.

Repertoires were generated with immunoSEQ multiplex PCR, while TCRdb's copy carries only in-frame clones and drops some. The table records 350,000 to 500,000 clones, roughly 89% of them present only once. Germline V CDR1 and CDR2: SEHNR, FQNEAQ (reference sequence). The CDR3 runs to 15 residues. Trimming removed 4 bases at V and 15 bases at J, with 25 bases between. Turning to this clone: No antigen is known for it.

Treatment of the sample: about 20 received Ad26.COV2.S at low or high dose, single or two shots; about 5 received placebo; per-sample allocation not given. It was on day 63 after the first vaccine or placebo injection that samples were taken. As its vector, the vaccine had Ad26, which expressed Wuhan-strain SARS-CoV-2 spike. The rearrangement joins TRBV7-9 to TRBJ2-1, with a possible D match to TRBD2 (7 bases). The sequencing here drew on peripheral blood, taken in a trial of Ad26.COV2.S vaccine versus placebo. This sequence was found in a person between 18 and 60 years old who received the Ad26.COV2.S COVID-19 vaccine or a placebo. Written as DNA, the CDR3 is TGTGCCAGCAGCTACCGAGGGGGAAGCGGGACCCGGGGGTTCTTC. Its translation is CASSYRGGSGTRGFF.